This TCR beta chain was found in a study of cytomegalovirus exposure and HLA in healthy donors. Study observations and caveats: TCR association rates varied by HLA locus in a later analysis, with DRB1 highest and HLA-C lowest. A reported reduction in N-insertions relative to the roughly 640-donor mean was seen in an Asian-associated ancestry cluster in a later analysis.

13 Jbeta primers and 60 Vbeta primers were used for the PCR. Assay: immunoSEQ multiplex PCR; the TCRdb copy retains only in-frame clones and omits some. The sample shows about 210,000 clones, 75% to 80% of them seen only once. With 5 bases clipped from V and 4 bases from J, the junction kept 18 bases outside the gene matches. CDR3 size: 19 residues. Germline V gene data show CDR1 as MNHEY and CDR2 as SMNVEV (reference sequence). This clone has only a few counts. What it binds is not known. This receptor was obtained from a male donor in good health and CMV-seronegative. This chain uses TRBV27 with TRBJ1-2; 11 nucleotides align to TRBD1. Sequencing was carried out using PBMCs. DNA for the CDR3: TGTGCCAGCAGTCCACTCCCCTCGGGACAGGGGGTTACGGGCTATGGCTACACCTTC. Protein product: CASSPLPSGQGVTGYGYTF.